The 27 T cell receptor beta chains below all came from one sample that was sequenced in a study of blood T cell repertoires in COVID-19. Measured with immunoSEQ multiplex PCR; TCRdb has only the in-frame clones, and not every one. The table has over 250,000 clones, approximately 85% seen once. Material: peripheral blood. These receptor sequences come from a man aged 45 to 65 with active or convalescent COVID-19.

The CDR3 spells CAWSPGARDEAFF. The CDR3 DNA follows: TGTGCCTGGAGTCCAGGGGCGAGGGATGAAGCTTTCTTT. The chain recombines TRBV30 with TRBJ1-1; tentative D call: TRBD1 (6 bases). Trimming removed 2 bases from V and 7 bases from J, with 14 bases in between. The CDR3 length is 13 residues. Germline CDR1 is GTSNPN and CDR2 is SVGIG (reference sequence).

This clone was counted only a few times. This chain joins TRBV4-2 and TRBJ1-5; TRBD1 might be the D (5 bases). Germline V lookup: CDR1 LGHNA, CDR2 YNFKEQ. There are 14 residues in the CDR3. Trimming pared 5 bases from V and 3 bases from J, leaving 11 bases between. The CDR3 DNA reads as TGTGCCAGCAGCAAGGACACCTACAATCAGCCCCAGCATTTT. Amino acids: CASSKDTYNQPQHF.

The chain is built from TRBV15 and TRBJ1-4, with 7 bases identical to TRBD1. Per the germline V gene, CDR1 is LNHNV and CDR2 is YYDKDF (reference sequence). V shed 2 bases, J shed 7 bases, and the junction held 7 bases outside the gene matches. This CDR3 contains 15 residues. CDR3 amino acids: CATSRKDRVSEKLFF. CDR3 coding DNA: TGTGCCACCAGCAGAAAAGACAGGGTCAGTGAAAAACTGTTTTTT.

Written as DNA, the CDR3 is TGTGCCATCAAAGGCGGGAACACCTACAATGAGCAGTTCTTC. Protein sequence: CAIKGGNTYNEQFF. V and J are TRBV10-3 and TRBJ2-1, with D possibly matching TRBD2 (6 bases). Germline V gene sequence: CDR1 ENHRY, CDR2 SYGVKD. The CDR3 length is 14 residues. The V and J ends lost 7 bases and 2 bases respectively, with 12 bases between them.

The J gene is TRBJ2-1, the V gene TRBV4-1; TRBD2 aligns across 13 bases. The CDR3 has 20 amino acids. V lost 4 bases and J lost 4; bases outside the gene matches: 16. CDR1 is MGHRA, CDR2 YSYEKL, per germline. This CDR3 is CASSLQVSPGLAGKYNEQFF. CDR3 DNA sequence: TGCGCCAGCAGCCTACAAGTCTCACCGGGACTAGCGGGAAAGTACAATGAGCAGTTCTTC.

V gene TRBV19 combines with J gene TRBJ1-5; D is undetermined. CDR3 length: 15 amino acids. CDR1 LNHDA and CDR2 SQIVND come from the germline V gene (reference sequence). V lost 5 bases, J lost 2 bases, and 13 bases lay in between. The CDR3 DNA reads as TGTGCCAGTAGTCCTGGCCGGGTAGGCAATCAGCCCCAGCATTTT. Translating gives CASSPGRVGNQPQHF.

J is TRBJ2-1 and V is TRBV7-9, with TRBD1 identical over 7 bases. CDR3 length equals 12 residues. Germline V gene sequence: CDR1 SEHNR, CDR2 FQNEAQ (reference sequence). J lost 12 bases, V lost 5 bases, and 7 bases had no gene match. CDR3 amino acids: CASSHRGPPQFF. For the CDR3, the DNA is TGTGCCAGCAGCCATAGGGGGCCCCCGCAGTTCTTC.

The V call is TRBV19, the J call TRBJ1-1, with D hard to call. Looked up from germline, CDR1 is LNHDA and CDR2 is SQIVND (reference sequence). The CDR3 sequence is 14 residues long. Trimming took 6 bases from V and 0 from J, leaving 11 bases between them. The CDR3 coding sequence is TGTGCCAGTAGGGTGGGCAGACTGAACACTGAAGCTTTCTTT. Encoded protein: CASRVGRLNTEAFF.

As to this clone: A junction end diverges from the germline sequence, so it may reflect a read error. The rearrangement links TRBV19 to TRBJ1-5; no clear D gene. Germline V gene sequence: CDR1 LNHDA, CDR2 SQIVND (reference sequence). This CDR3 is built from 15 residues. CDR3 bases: TGTGCCAGTAGTATACGGGATGCAGGTAATCGGCCCCAGCATTTT. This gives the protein CASSIRDAGNRPQHF.

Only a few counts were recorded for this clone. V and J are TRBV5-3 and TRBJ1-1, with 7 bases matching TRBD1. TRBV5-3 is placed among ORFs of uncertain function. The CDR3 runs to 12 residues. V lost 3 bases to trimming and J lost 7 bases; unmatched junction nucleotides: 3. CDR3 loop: CARSYRGGEAFF. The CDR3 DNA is TGTGCCAGAAGCTACAGGGGCGGTGAAGCTTTCTTT.

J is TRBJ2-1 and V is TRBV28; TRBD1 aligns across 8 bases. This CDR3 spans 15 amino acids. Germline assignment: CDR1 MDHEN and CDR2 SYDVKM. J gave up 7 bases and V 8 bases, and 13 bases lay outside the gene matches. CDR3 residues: CASQEDRETFNEQFF. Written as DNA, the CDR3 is TGTGCCAGCCAAGAGGACAGGGAAACGTTTAATGAGCAGTTCTTC.

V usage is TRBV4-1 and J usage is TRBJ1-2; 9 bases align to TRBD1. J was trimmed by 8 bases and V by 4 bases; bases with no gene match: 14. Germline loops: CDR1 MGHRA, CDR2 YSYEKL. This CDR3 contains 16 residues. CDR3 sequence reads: CASSLDLQGAGRGYTF. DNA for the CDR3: TGCGCCAGCAGCCTTGACTTACAGGGGGCCGGACGCGGCTACACCTTC.

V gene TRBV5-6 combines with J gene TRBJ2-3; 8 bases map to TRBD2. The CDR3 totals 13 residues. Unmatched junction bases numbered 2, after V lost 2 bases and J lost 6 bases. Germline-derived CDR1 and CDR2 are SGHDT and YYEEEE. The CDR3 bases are TGTGCCAGCAGCTTAGCGGGAGCCGATACGCAGTATTTT. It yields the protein CASSLAGADTQYF.

The CDR3 loop reads CATSSGRRESYEQYF. The CDR3 DNA follows: TGTGCCACCAGCTCAGGCCGACGGGAGTCTTACGAGCAGTACTTC. The V and J genes are TRBV15 and TRBJ2-7, with D tentatively TRBD2 (6 bases). The CDR3 is 15 amino acids. V was clipped by 5 bases and J by 4 bases, with 18 bases between them. Germline CDR1 is LNHNV and CDR2 is YYDKDF (reference sequence).

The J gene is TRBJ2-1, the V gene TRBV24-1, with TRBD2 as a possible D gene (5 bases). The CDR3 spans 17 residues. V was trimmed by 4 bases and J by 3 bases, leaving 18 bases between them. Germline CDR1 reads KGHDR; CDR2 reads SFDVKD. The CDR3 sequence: CATSDPDSSGDYNEQFF. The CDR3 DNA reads TGTGCCACCAGTGACCCGGACTCGTCTGGGGACTACAATGAGCAGTTCTTC.

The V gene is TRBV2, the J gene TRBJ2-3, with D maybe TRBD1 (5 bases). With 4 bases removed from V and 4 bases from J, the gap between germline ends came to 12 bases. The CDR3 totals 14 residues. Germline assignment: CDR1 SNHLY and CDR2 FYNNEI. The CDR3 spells CASSGLQGPDTQYF. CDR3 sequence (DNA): TGTGCCAGCAGTGGATTGCAGGGCCCAGATACGCAGTATTTT.

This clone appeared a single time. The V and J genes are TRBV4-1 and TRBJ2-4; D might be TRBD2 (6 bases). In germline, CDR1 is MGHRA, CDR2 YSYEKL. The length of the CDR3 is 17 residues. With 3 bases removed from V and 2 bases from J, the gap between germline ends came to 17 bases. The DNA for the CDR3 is TGCGCCAGCAGCCAGGGGGTTAGCGGTTTTTCCAAAAACATTCAGTACTTC. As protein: CASSQGVSGFSKNIQYF.

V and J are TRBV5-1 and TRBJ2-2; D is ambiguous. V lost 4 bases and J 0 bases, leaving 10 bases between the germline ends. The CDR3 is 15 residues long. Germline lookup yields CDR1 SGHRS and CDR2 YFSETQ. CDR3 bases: TGCGCCAGCAGCCGGAACAGACCGAACACCGGGGAGCTGTTTTTT. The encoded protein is CASSRNRPNTGELFF.

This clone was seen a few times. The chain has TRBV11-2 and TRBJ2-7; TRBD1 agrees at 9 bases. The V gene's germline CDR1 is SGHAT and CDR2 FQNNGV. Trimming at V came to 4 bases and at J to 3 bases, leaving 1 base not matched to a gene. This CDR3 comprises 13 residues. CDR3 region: CASSWGQGYEQYF. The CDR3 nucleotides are TGTGCCAGCAGCTGGGGACAGGGCTACGAGCAGTACTTC. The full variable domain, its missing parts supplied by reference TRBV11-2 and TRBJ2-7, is EAGVAQSPRYKIIEKRQSVAFWCNPISGHATLYWYQQILGQGPKLLIQFQNNGVVDDSQLPKDRFSAERLKGVDSTLKIQPAKLEDSAVYLCASSWGQGYEQYFGPGTRLTVT.

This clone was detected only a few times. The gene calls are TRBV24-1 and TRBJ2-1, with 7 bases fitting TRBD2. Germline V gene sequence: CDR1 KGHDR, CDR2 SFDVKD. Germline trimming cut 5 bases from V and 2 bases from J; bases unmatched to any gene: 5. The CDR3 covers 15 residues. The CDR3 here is CATSGGGWAYNEQFF. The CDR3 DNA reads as TGTGCCACCAGTGGGGGAGGGTGGGCCTACAATGAGCAGTTCTTC.

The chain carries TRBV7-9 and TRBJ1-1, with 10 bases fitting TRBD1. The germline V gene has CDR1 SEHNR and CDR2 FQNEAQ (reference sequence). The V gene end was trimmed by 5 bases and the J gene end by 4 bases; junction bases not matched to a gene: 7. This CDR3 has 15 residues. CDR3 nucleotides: TGTGCCAGCAGCGACAGGGACAGGGGAAGCACTGAAGCTTTCTTT. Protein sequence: CASSDRDRGSTEAFF.

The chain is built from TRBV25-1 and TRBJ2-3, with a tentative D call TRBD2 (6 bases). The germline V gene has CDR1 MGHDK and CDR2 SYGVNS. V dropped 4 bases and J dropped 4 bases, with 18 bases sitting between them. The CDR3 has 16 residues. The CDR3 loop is CASSASGLQASDTQYF. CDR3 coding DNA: TGTGCCAGCAGTGCCTCGGGACTCCAGGCATCAGATACGCAGTATTTT. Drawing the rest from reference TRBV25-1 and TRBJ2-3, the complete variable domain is EADIYQTPRYLVIGTGKKITLECSQTMGHDKMYWYQQDPGMELHLIHYSYGVNSTEKGDLSSESTVSRIRTEHFPLTLESARPSHTSQYLCASSASGLQASDTQYFGPGTRLTVL.

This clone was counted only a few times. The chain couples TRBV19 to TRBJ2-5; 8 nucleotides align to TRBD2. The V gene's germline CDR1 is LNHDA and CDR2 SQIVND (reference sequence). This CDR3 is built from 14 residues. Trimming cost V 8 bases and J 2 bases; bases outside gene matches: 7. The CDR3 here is CASRRSGGQETQYF. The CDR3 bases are TGTGCCAGTCGCCGCAGCGGGGGACAAGAGACCCAGTACTTC.

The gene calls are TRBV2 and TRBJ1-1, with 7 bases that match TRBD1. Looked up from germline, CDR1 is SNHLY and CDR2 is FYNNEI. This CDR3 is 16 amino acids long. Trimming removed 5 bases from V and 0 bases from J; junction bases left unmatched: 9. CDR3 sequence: CASSQQGRVMNTEAFF. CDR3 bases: TGTGCCAGCAGTCAACAGGGGCGGGTAATGAACACTGAAGCTTTCTTT.

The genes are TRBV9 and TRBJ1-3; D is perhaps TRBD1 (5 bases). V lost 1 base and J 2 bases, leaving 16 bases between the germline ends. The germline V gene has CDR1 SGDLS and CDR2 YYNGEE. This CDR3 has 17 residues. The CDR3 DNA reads TGTGCCAGCAGCGTAATGTATCTGGGGGGGGCTGGAAACACCATATATTTT. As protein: CASSVMYLGGAGNTIYF.

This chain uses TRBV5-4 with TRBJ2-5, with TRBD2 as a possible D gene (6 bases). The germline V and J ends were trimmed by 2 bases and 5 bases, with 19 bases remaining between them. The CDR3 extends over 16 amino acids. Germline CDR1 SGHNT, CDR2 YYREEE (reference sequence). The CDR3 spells CASSFRGSGFAETQYF. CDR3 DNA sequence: TGTGCCAGCAGCTTTCGGGGGAGCGGTTTCGCGGAGACCCAGTACTTC. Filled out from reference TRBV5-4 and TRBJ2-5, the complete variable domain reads ETGVTQSPTHLIKTRGQQVTLRCSSQSGHNTVSWYQQALGQGPQFIFQYYREEENGRGNFPPRFSGLQFPNYSSELNVNALELDDSALYLCASSFRGSGFAETQYFGPGTRLLVL.

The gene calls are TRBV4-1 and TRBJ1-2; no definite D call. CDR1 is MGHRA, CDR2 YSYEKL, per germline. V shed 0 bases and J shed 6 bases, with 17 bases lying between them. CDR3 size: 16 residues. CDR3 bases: TGCGCCAGCAGCCAAGATCGGCGCAGGTGGGTTGATGGCTACACCTTC. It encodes CASSQDRRRWVDGYTF.